The rows below give T cell receptor beta chains drawn from one sample of a study of beta chain features in type 1 diabetes. Measured with immunoSEQ multiplex PCR; TCRdb has only the in-frame clones, and not every one. The sample yields over 700,000 clones, 15% to 20% seen once. Sequencing was carried out using naive CD4+ T cells from blood. The receptor set was obtained from a woman younger than 35 in good health. The CDR3 runs from the conserved cysteine through the conserved F or W. Each record gives: D gene, clone size, V gene, J gene, CDR3 protein, CDR3 DNA. D genes are given only for firm matches. Rows may omit the clone size; those that give it use once, few, many or a size class.

D gene: TRBD1; clone size: few; V gene: TRBV6-1; J gene: TRBJ2-3; CDR3 protein: CASSLGQGHTDTQYF; CDR3 DNA: TGTGCCAGCAGTCTTGGACAGGGACACACAGATACGCAGTATTTT
D gene: NA; clone size: NA; V gene: TRBV2; J gene: TRBJ2-1; CDR3 protein: CASYGGGQFF; CDR3 DNA: TGTGCCAGCTACGGTGGTGGGCAGTTCTTC
D gene: TRBD1; clone size: NA; V gene: TRBV5-8; J gene: TRBJ2-3; CDR3 protein: CASSPRTGDSTQYF; CDR3 DNA: TGTGCCAGCAGCCCCAGGACAGGGGATAGTACGCAGTATTTT
D gene: TRBD2; clone size: NA; V gene: TRBV28; J gene: TRBJ2-5; CDR3 protein: CASREGRETQYF; CDR3 DNA: TGTGCCAGTCGGGAGGGCCGGGAGACCCAGTACTTC
D gene: NA; clone size: NA; V gene: TRBV4-2; J gene: TRBJ2-7; CDR3 protein: CASSSVELERRGEQYF; CDR3 DNA: TGTGCCAGCAGCTCAGTCGAACTAGAACGACGCGGCGAGCAGTACTTC
D gene: TRBD1; clone size: few; V gene: TRBV27; J gene: TRBJ1-1; CDR3 protein: CASSLSRGQGNTEAFF; CDR3 DNA: TGTGCCAGCAGTTTATCAAGGGGACAGGGGAACACTGAAGCTTTCTTT
D gene: NA; clone size: NA; V gene: TRBV28; J gene: TRBJ1-2; CDR3 protein: CASSLHDSYGYTF; CDR3 DNA: TGTGCCAGCAGTTTACACGACAGCTATGGCTACACCTTC
D gene: TRBD2; clone size: few; V gene: TRBV5-6; J gene: TRBJ2-3; CDR3 protein: CASSPGLAGGTDTQYF; CDR3 DNA: TGTGCCAGCAGCCCTGGACTAGCGGGGGGAACAGATACGCAGTATTTT
D gene: NA; clone size: NA; V gene: TRBV19; J gene: TRBJ1-1; CDR3 protein: CASSTLGLNTEAFF; CDR3 DNA: TGTGCCAGTAGTACGCTGGGGTTGAACACTGAAGCTTTCTTT
D gene: TRBD1; clone size: NA; V gene: TRBV7-9; J gene: TRBJ1-4; CDR3 protein: CASSTQGAREEKLFF; CDR3 DNA: TGTGCCAGCAGCACACAGGGGGCAAGGGAGGAAAAACTGTTTTTT
D gene: NA; clone size: NA; V gene: TRBV11-2; J gene: TRBJ1-1; CDR3 protein: CASSTLRRSPNTEAFF; CDR3 DNA: TGTGCCAGCAGCACCCTCCGCAGGTCTCCGAACACTGAAGCTTTCTTT
D gene: NA; clone size: NA; V gene: TRBV28; J gene: TRBJ1-2; CDR3 protein: CASMGAGYTF; CDR3 DNA: TGTGCCAGCATGGGGGCCGGCTACACCTTC
D gene: NA; clone size: NA; V gene: TRBV5-6; J gene: TRBJ2-3; CDR3 protein: CASSLGRKMTDTQYF; CDR3 DNA: TGTGCCAGCAGCTTAGGGCGGAAGATGACAGATACGCAGTATTTT
D gene: TRBD2; clone size: few; V gene: TRBV27; J gene: TRBJ2-5; CDR3 protein: CASSSGYKGLAGGATQYF; CDR3 DNA: TGTGCCAGCAGCTCTGGTTATAAGGGACTAGCGGGAGGGGCGACCCAGTACTTC
D gene: NA; clone size: few; V gene: TRBV29-1; J gene: TRBJ2-1; CDR3 protein: CSVDRYNEQFF; CDR3 DNA: TGCAGCGTTGATAGGTACAATGAGCAGTTCTTC
D gene: NA; clone size: NA; V gene: TRBV7-9; J gene: TRBJ1-1; CDR3 protein: CASSLVEGKNTEAFF; CDR3 DNA: TGTGCCAGCAGCTTAGTAGAGGGGAAGAACACTGAAGCTTTCTTT
D gene: TRBD2; clone size: NA; V gene: TRBV7-2; J gene: TRBJ2-1; CDR3 protein: CASSLGTSGRAGGNEQFF; CDR3 DNA: TGTGCCAGCAGCTTAGGGACTAGCGGGAGGGCCGGGGGGAATGAGCAGTTCTTC
D gene: NA; clone size: NA; V gene: TRBV20-1; J gene: TRBJ2-5; CDR3 protein: CSAAIVETQYF; CDR3 DNA: TGCAGTGCTGCTATTGTGGAGACCCAGTACTTC
D gene: NA; clone size: NA; V gene: TRBV5-4; J gene: TRBJ2-3; CDR3 protein: CASRGGSTDTQYF; CDR3 DNA: TGTGCCAGCAGGGGGGGCAGCACAGATACGCAGTATTTT
D gene: NA; clone size: NA; V gene: TRBV20-1; J gene: TRBJ2-1; CDR3 protein: CSASDYNEQFF; CDR3 DNA: TGCAGTGCTTCGGATTACAATGAGCAGTTCTTC
D gene: TRBD1; clone size: few; V gene: TRBV6-1; J gene: TRBJ1-5; CDR3 protein: CASSKDRGIYSNQPQHF; CDR3 DNA: TGTGCCAGCAGTAAAGACAGGGGGATTTATAGCAATCAGCCCCAGCATTTT
D gene: TRBD1; clone size: NA; V gene: TRBV7-2; J gene: TRBJ2-1; CDR3 protein: CASSRPGTGYNEQFF; CDR3 DNA: TGTGCCAGCAGCCGCCCCGGGACAGGGTACAATGAGCAGTTCTTC
D gene: NA; clone size: few; V gene: TRBV6-5; J gene: TRBJ2-2; CDR3 protein: CASRPLQANTGELFF; CDR3 DNA: TGTGCCAGCAGACCACTTCAGGCGAACACCGGGGAGCTGTTTTTT
D gene: NA; clone size: NA; V gene: TRBV29-1; J gene: TRBJ2-1; CDR3 protein: CSVPRAQGSTYNEQFF; CDR3 DNA: TGCAGCGTTCCCCGGGCGCAGGGGAGTACGTACAATGAGCAGTTCTTC
D gene: TRBD1; clone size: few; V gene: TRBV9; J gene: TRBJ2-4; CDR3 protein: CASSVYDRGNIQYF; CDR3 DNA: TGTGCCAGCAGCGTATACGACAGGGGGAACATTCAGTACTTC
D gene: TRBD2; clone size: few; V gene: TRBV7-2; J gene: TRBJ2-7; CDR3 protein: CASSRFSGSLNEQYF; CDR3 DNA: TGTGCCAGCAGCCGATTTAGCGGGAGTTTAAACGAGCAGTACTTC
D gene: TRBD2; clone size: few; V gene: TRBV9; J gene: TRBJ2-3; CDR3 protein: CASSVESSGRRADTQYF; CDR3 DNA: TGTGCCAGCAGCGTAGAGTCTAGCGGGAGGAGGGCAGATACGCAGTATTTT
D gene: TRBD1; clone size: NA; V gene: TRBV19; J gene: TRBJ1-4; CDR3 protein: CASSTYRQGSAEKLFF; CDR3 DNA: TGTGCCAGTAGTACGTATCGACAGGGATCGGCTGAAAAACTGTTTTTT
D gene: NA; clone size: many; V gene: TRBV10-3; J gene: TRBJ2-7; CDR3 protein: CAISELGLFAYF; CDR3 DNA: TGTGCCATCAGTGAGCTTGGGCTCTTCGCGTACTTC
D gene: NA; clone size: NA; V gene: TRBV7-3; J gene: TRBJ2-2; CDR3 protein: CASSLTAHELFF; CDR3 DNA: TGTGCCAGCAGCTTAACGGCACACGAGCTGTTTTTT
D gene: TRBD1; clone size: few; V gene: TRBV5-1; J gene: TRBJ1-2; CDR3 protein: CASSPGQGESGYTF; CDR3 DNA: TGCGCCAGCAGCCCGGGACAGGGGGAATCTGGCTACACCTTC
D gene: NA; clone size: NA; V gene: TRBV11-2; J gene: TRBJ2-5; CDR3 protein: CASRNFRGLGETQYF; CDR3 DNA: TGTGCCAGCAGAAACTTCAGGGGTTTGGGAGAGACCCAGTACTTC
D gene: TRBD2; clone size: NA; V gene: TRBV7-3; J gene: TRBJ2-1; CDR3 protein: CASSESSGRATSEQFF; CDR3 DNA: TGTGCCAGCAGCGAATCTAGCGGGAGGGCCACAAGTGAGCAGTTCTTC
D gene: NA; clone size: few; V gene: TRBV6-5; J gene: TRBJ1-2; CDR3 protein: CASSYQAHRVNYGYTF; CDR3 DNA: TGTGCCAGCAGTTATCAAGCCCACAGGGTTAACTATGGCTACACCTTC
D gene: TRBD2; clone size: NA; V gene: TRBV2; J gene: TRBJ2-1; CDR3 protein: CASTASGSGEQFF; CDR3 DNA: TGTGCCAGCACGGCTAGCGGGAGCGGTGAGCAGTTCTTC
D gene: NA; clone size: NA; V gene: TRBV10-3; J gene: TRBJ2-3; CDR3 protein: CAGGPSTDTQYF; CDR3 DNA: TGTGCCGGAGGGCCGAGCACAGATACGCAGTATTTT
D gene: NA; clone size: NA; V gene: TRBV28; J gene: TRBJ2-2; CDR3 protein: CASLPGHATGELFF; CDR3 DNA: TGTGCCAGCTTACCGGGACACGCCACCGGGGAGCTGTTTTTT
D gene: NA; clone size: NA; V gene: TRBV9; J gene: TRBJ2-1; CDR3 protein: CASSVEPTNEQFF; CDR3 DNA: TGTGCCAGCAGCGTAGAGCCTACTAATGAGCAGTTCTTC
D gene: NA; clone size: NA; V gene: TRBV7-2; J gene: TRBJ2-7; CDR3 protein: CASSLEPWRSYEQYF; CDR3 DNA: TGTGCCAGCAGCTTAGAGCCCTGGCGGAGCTACGAGCAGTACTTC
D gene: TRBD1; clone size: few; V gene: TRBV28; J gene: TRBJ2-7; CDR3 protein: CASRKQGSSYEQYF; CDR3 DNA: TGTGCCAGCAGAAAACAGGGGAGCTCCTACGAGCAGTACTTC
D gene: TRBD2; clone size: NA; V gene: TRBV27; J gene: TRBJ2-6; CDR3 protein: CASSLGRVSGANVLTF; CDR3 DNA: TGTGCCAGCAGTTTGGGGAGGGTAAGCGGGGCCAACGTCCTGACTTTC
D gene: NA; clone size: few; V gene: TRBV7-2; J gene: TRBJ2-3; CDR3 protein: CASTRGGTDTQYF; CDR3 DNA: TGTGCCAGCACGAGGGGGGGCACAGATACGCAGTATTTT
D gene: NA; clone size: NA; V gene: TRBV29-1; J gene: TRBJ2-1; CDR3 protein: CSVQSPTGVYNEQFF; CDR3 DNA: TGCAGCGTTCAGAGCCCGACCGGGGTATACAATGAGCAGTTCTTC
D gene: NA; clone size: NA; V gene: TRBV5-1; J gene: TRBJ1-2; CDR3 protein: CASSLAGQESYGYTF; CDR3 DNA: TGCGCCAGCAGCTTGGCCGGGCAGGAGAGCTATGGCTACACCTTC
D gene: TRBD1; clone size: NA; V gene: TRBV7-2; J gene: TRBJ2-2; CDR3 protein: CASSSTGGWAGELFF; CDR3 DNA: TGTGCCAGCAGCAGCACAGGGGGCTGGGCCGGGGAGCTGTTTTTT
D gene: NA; clone size: NA; V gene: TRBV5-6; J gene: TRBJ1-3; CDR3 protein: CASSSREYTIYF; CDR3 DNA: TGTGCCAGCAGCTCCAGGGAGTACACCATATATTTT
D gene: TRBD2; clone size: NA; V gene: TRBV7-2; J gene: TRBJ2-2; CDR3 protein: CASSLLAGARGELFF; CDR3 DNA: TGTGCCAGCAGCTTACTAGCGGGAGCACGCGGGGAGCTGTTTTTT
D gene: TRBD2; clone size: few; V gene: TRBV5-1; J gene: TRBJ2-1; CDR3 protein: CASSLGLAGGPYNEQFF; CDR3 DNA: TGCGCCAGCAGCTTGGGACTAGCGGGAGGGCCGTACAATGAGCAGTTCTTC
D gene: NA; clone size: NA; V gene: TRBV4-1; J gene: TRBJ2-7; CDR3 protein: CASSQVGAPSFYEQYF; CDR3 DNA: TGCGCCAGCAGCCAAGTGGGAGCCCCGTCGTTCTACGAGCAGTACTTC
D gene: NA; clone size: NA; V gene: TRBV10-3; J gene: TRBJ1-4; CDR3 protein: CATRGSTNEKLFF; CDR3 DNA: TGTGCCACCCGGGGGTCCACTAATGAAAAACTGTTTTTT
D gene: TRBD2; clone size: NA; V gene: TRBV29-1; J gene: TRBJ2-3; CDR3 protein: CSVALAGGGTDTQYF; CDR3 DNA: TGCAGCGTGGCACTAGCGGGAGGCGGCACAGATACGCAGTATTTT
D gene: NA; clone size: NA; V gene: TRBV4-3; J gene: TRBJ1-1; CDR3 protein: CASSQVQNMNTEAFF; CDR3 DNA: TGCGCCAGCAGCCAAGTACAGAACATGAACACTGAAGCTTTCTTT
D gene: NA; clone size: NA; V gene: TRBV2; J gene: TRBJ2-1; CDR3 protein: CASTRDTRTEQFF; CDR3 DNA: TGTGCCAGCACCAGGGATACGAGGACTGAGCAGTTCTTC
D gene: NA; clone size: NA; V gene: TRBV7-3; J gene: TRBJ2-1; CDR3 protein: CASSSPAGRNYNEQFF; CDR3 DNA: TGTGCCAGCAGCTCCCCGGCAGGTAGAAACTACAATGAGCAGTTCTTC
D gene: NA; clone size: NA; V gene: TRBV7-9; J gene: TRBJ1-4; CDR3 protein: CASNRARNEKLFF; CDR3 DNA: TGTGCCAGCAATAGGGCCCGAAATGAAAAACTGTTTTTT